This record covers a single T cell receptor (beta chain). Its binding antigen is unknown. It has no much larger one-base neighbor in the sample; base qualities were not kept. Collaborating institutions collected whole blood in K2EDTA tubes following their own protocols. Collaborator samples were shipped for TCRbeta analysis as frozen whole blood, isolated PBMCs, or DNA extracted from either sample type. These data belong to a study of blood T cell repertoires in COVID-19 (dated by TCRdb to about 2020). Regarding the study in general: The collaborator samples originated in the United States, Italy and Spain and spanned the acute and convalescent phases of COVID-19. The material from the prospective study consisted of cDNA or gDNA derived from T cells, B-cell-depleted T cells, or PBMCs. Subjects who had been exposed to COVID-19, were actively infected with it, or had recovered from it provided the deeply sampled blood TCRbeta repertoires that made up the dataset. The repertoires were released in a freely available public database meant as a resource for research on the immune response to SARS-CoV-2. Samples came from the ongoing ImmuneRACE study (first 160 participants) plus 1,254 subjects from 6 global collaborators. Nearly every sample came with metadata listing a de-identified subject ID, COVID-19 status, age in years and sex. Where available, HLA class I and class II types were taken from metadata supplied by the sample provider and were not determined by assay-based typing.

V gives up 1 base and J gives up 4 bases, and the segment between their germline ends measures 10 bases. The CDR3 spans 15 residues, from the cysteine through the phenylalanine. The DNA shown is the 45-base CDR3, in frame from base 1. CDR1 and CDR2, looked up from the germline V gene, are LGHNA and YNFKEQ. TCRbeta CDR3 regions were amplified from genomic DNA by means of the immunoSEQ Assay, a bias-controlled multiplex PCR. Under the source paper's analysis protocol: Within the assay, amplification of reference gene primers was used to estimate how many nucleated cells each sample contained. To quantify the absolute abundance of each unique TCRbeta CDR3 rearrangement, sequence reads were collapsed and filtered. For each sample, productive Simpson clonality was calculated by taking the square root of Simpson's diversity index across productive rearrangements. What TCRdb holds here is the immuneACCESS table cut down to in-frame rearrangements. Part of the clones is not present; checked against another copy, under half of the missing clones reflect an unresolved V gene, and the others are unexplained. V, J and clone size derive from that table, while D and trimming were established from the DNA sequence. This sample comprises 250,000 to 350,000 clones, roughly 88% of them detected only once. The ten top clones hold less than 3% of the sample.

General conclusions and limits of the study: The quantity of clinical and demographic metadata differed by source and by participant and was supplied without curation.

Material for sequencing was peripheral blood. This sequence uses TRBV4-2 and TRBJ1-4, with TRBD1 perhaps the D gene, on 6 matching bases. This clonotype originated in a young woman with active or convalescent COVID-19. At the DNA level, the sequence is TGTGCCAGCAGCCAAGGGAACAGGGTTAATGAAAAACTGTTTTTT. Its protein reads: CASSQGNRVNEKLFF.